The entry below gives a single TCR beta chain sequence along with its context. Its binding antigen is unknown. No much larger clonotype is one base removed from it; base qualities were not supplied. This sample was included in a study of OX40 agonist ivuxolimab in advanced cancers. With regard to the full study: The costimulatory receptor OX40 (CD134) was targeted by ivuxolimab, a fully human IgG2 agonistic monoclonal antibody. Intravenous ivuxolimab was administered to patients every 2 weeks at six dose levels: 0.01, 0.1, 0.3, 1.5, 3 and 10 mg/kg. Of the roughly 51 patients in dose escalation, 19 had hepatocellular carcinoma, roughly 15 had melanoma, 9 had renal cell carcinoma and 9 had head and neck cancer. In the dose-escalation cohort, around four fifths of patients were male, and the mean age was approximately 60 years with a range of roughly 23 to 79. Patients were allowed to have had prior anti-PD-1, anti-PD-L1 or anti-CTLA-4 therapy, and roughly 40% of the dose-escalation patients had been treated with checkpoint inhibitors. Partial responses were achieved by three dose-escalation patients, of whom one had hepatocellular carcinoma and two had cutaneous melanoma. The purpose of peripheral TCRbeta sequencing was to test whether ivuxolimab changed TCR sequence diversity and led to clonal T-cell expansion. The paper covers the monotherapy dose-escalation part of the phase I ivuxolimab trial, which included N ≈ 50 patients. General conclusions and limits of the study: Clonal expansion of both CD4+ and CD8+ blood T cells was observed from baseline to week 6 at doses 0.1 to 3.0 mg/kg. Low levels of normalized T-cell clonal expansion were also seen in some patients who did not respond. After ivuxolimab, more expanded clones were found on average in CD8+ T cells than in CD4+ T cells. In the 0.1-3.0 mg/kg groups, partial responders were among the patients with the lowest normalized peripheral clonal expansion, particularly in CD8+ T cells. Which antigens the clonally expanded peripheral T cells were specific for was not determined.

Genomic DNA was extracted from sorted cells for sequencing of the TCRbeta CDR3 region. The immunoSEQ Assay was used to sequence the TCRbeta CDR3 regions. TCRdb holds this immuneACCESS table with in-frame rearrangements only. Some clones are missing; in checked studies, unresolved V genes explain under half, and the rest has no known cause. The sample records nearly 45,000 clones, around 92% of which are singletons. Clones ranked in the top ten supply less than 20% of the sample. The trial excluded patients who had a history of autoimmune disease or who were on systemic immunosuppression. Peripheral blood for TCR sequencing was drawn from every dose cohort at baseline, at cycle 4 day 1 and at cycle 7 day 1. The samples were taken from a phase I, first-in-human, multicenter, open-label dose-escalation trial of ivuxolimab. Adults with locally advanced or metastatic melanoma, renal cell, hepatocellular, or head and neck squamous cell carcinoma were enrolled in the trial. Before TCR sequencing, CD4+ T cells and CD8+ T cells were sorted from peripheral blood as separate populations.

The CDR3 holds 14 amino acids from the cysteine to the phenylalanine. Only the CDR3 part of the read is kept: 42 bases, read in frame from the first base. CDR1 and CDR2 (SGDLS, YYNGEE) derive from the germline V gene. The junction shows trimming of 4 bases on V and 3 bases on J, plus 11 bases between the germline ends. The clonotype originates from an adult with an advanced solid tumor such as melanoma, head and neck, liver or kidney cancer. The rearrangement combines TRBV9 with TRBJ2-1, with TRBD1 perhaps the D gene, on 6 matching bases. The sequences come from CD4+ or CD8+ T cells sorted from blood, collected in a trial of the OX40 agonist ivuxolimab. This receptor carries the CDR3 CASSPATGYNEQFF. The nucleotide sequence reads as follows: TGTGCCAGCAGCCCAGCGACAGGCTACAATGAGCAGTTCTTC.